The sequence of this T cell receptor beta chain was determined in a study of technical replicates of blood from a handful of donors. This clone was seen only once. This table comes from immunoSEQ multiplex PCR, and its TCRdb copy is limited to in-frame clones, with some not included. The table includes 80,000 or so clones, 90% to 95% detected once. This CDR3 has 14 amino acids. Germline lookup yields CDR1 MRHNA and CDR2 SNTAGT. J lost 9 bases, V lost 5 bases, and 4 bases had no gene match. The sample comprised T cells isolated from PBMCs. This TCR came from a human donor in good health. The chain has TRBV6-4 and TRBJ2-1, with 13 nucleotides matching TRBD2. In nucleotides, the CDR3 is TGTGCCAGCAGTCCGGGACTAGCGGGATCTGAGCAGTTCTTC. Protein: CASSPGLAGSEQFF.